One TCR beta chain is described in this entry. The antigen is unknown. The data derive from a study of cytomegalovirus exposure and HLA in healthy donors. Study-wide context: Clustering assigned over 70% of the approximately 400 genotyped donors to the Caucasian-associated ancestry cluster. Study outcomes and limitations: Exclusion applied to some V segments, including TRBV6-2 and TRBV6-3, as they were indistinguishable.

Primers for the PCR totalled 60 Vbeta and 13 Jbeta. Sequencing was performed with immunoSEQ multiplex PCR; in TCRdb, only in-frame clones are kept and a portion is missing. Of about 94,000 clones in the sample, more than 60% were seen once. Trimming took 0 bases from V and 9 from J, leaving 6 bases between them. This CDR3 spans 13 amino acids. Looked up from germline, CDR1 is MGHDK and CDR2 is SYGVNS. Sequenced material: PBMCs. The clonotype comes from a young man in good health and CMV-seronegative. This chain uses TRBV25-1 with TRBJ1-6; D gene unclear. CDR3 region: CASSEYAGSPLHF. CDR3 bases: TGTGCCAGCAGTGAATACGCGGGTTCACCCCTCCACTTT.